This is a list of T cell receptor beta chains from one sample in a study of STAT5B mutations in CD4+ large granular lymphocyte leukemia. Profiled with immunoSEQ multiplex PCR; TCRdb holds only in-frame clones, not every one. The top ten hold nearly 4.5% of the sample, which has about 33,000 clones, roughly 76% seen once. Sequencing was done on a sample of CD4+ T cells from blood buffy coats. These TCRs come from a human donor in good health. Both conserved end residues are part of each CDR3. Each record gives: clone size, V gene, D gene, J gene, CDR3 DNA, CDR3 protein. The D gene is left open where the match is weak. The size of a clone is reported for some rows only, either as once, few or many, or as a class for expanded clones.

NA,TRBV28,TRBD1,TRBJ1-1,TGTGCCAGCAGTTCAACAGGGGCTGGGGAGAACACTGAAGCTTTCTTT,CASSSTGAGENTEAFF
once,TRBV6-1,TRBD2,TRBJ2-7,TGTGCCAGCAGTGATGGAGCGGGAGGCTCCCCCTACGGGCAGTACTTC,CASSDGAGGSPYGQYF
NA,TRBV5-1,NA,TRBJ2-7,TGCGCCAGCAGCTTGGTTCAAATAGGGGCCCCTGGGGGCGAGCAGTACTTC,CASSLVQIGAPGGEQYF
once,TRBV20-1,NA,TRBJ2-3,TGCAGTGCCCCCCGAGAGGATACGCAGTATTTT,CSAPREDTQYF
NA,TRBV15,NA,TRBJ1-4,TGTGCCACCAGCCGGGATGGCAGGGGTGGGGAAAAACTGTTTTTT,CATSRDGRGGEKLFF
NA,TRBV18,TRBD1,TRBJ2-1,TGTGCCAGCTCACCACCCGGGACAGGGGGTGAGCAGTTCTTC,CASSPPGTGGEQFF
NA,TRBV7-6,NA,TRBJ2-3,TGTGCCAGCAGCTCAGGTTCGACAGATACGCAGTATTTT,CASSSGSTDTQYF
NA,TRBV29-1,TRBD1,TRBJ2-1,TGCAGCGTTGGTCCCGGGACAGGGAATAATGAGCAGTTCTTC,CSVGPGTGNNEQFF
NA,TRBV27,NA,TRBJ1-1,TGTGCCAGCAGTTTACAGGGTAACACTGAAGCTTTCTTT,CASSLQGNTEAFF
NA,TRBV4-1,NA,TRBJ1-2,TGCGCCAGCAGCCAAGCAGTCCGGAACGATGGCTACACCTTC,CASSQAVRNDGYTF
NA,TRBV5-8,TRBD1,TRBJ2-1,TGTGCCAGCAGCTTAGGGCCAGGGGGTCTGGATGAGCAGTTCTTC,CASSLGPGGLDEQFF
NA,TRBV5-1,TRBD2,TRBJ2-1,TGCGCCAGCAGCCCCTGGACTAGCGGGAGCTTTGAGCAGTTCTTC,CASSPWTSGSFEQFF
NA,TRBV6-1,TRBD1,TRBJ1-5,TGTGCCAGCAGGGTCCCAGGGGGCCATCAATCCCAGCATTTT,CASRVPGGHQSQHF
NA,TRBV28,TRBD2,TRBJ2-1,TGTGCCAGCTATGGGGCGGGAGAGTGGGTCAATGAGCAGTTCTTC,CASYGAGEWVNEQFF
NA,TRBV19,NA,TRBJ1-4,TGTGCCAGTAGTACCCTTTCGGGGGTGGGGTTCGAAAAACTGTTTTTT,CASSTLSGVGFEKLFF
NA,TRBV7-7,TRBD1,TRBJ2-2,TGTGCCAGCAGCCGAACAGGGGAGAACACCGGGGAGCTGTTTTTT,CASSRTGENTGELFF
NA,TRBV7-2,NA,TRBJ1-4,TGTGCCAGCAACCTCAGGGCTGGGGATGAAAAACTGTTTTTT,CASNLRAGDEKLFF
NA,TRBV4-3,TRBD1,TRBJ2-1,TGCGCCAGCAGCCTACAGGGGGGAAAGGGCAATGAGCAGTTCTTC,CASSLQGGKGNEQFF
once,TRBV4-3,TRBD2,TRBJ2-1,TGCGCCAGCAGCCAAGATTACTTATCGGCTCGGGAGGCGCCCTACAATGAGCAGTTCTTC,CASSQDYLSAREAPYNEQFF
NA,TRBV4-3,TRBD2,TRBJ2-3,TGCGCCAGCAGCCAAGGGGCTAGCGGGATGGGAGATACGCAGTATTTT,CASSQGASGMGDTQYF
NA,TRBV11-2,NA,TRBJ2-7,TGTGCCAGCAGCTTAGGGTCTATCTACGAGCAGTACTTC,CASSLGSIYEQYF
few,TRBV6-4,NA,TRBJ1-2,TGTGCCAGCAGTGATGATCAGGGGCGAGGCTACACCTTC,CASSDDQGRGYTF
NA,TRBV2,NA,TRBJ2-7,TGTGCCAGCATGCGGGACACATTTTACGAGCAGTACTTC,CASMRDTFYEQYF
once,TRBV30,TRBD2,TRBJ2-3,TGTGCCTGGAGTGTACTAGCGGGCACAGATACGCAGTATTTT,CAWSVLAGTDTQYF
NA,TRBV18,NA,TRBJ1-4,TGTGCCAGCTCCCCAATCCCGAAGGCAACTAATGAAAAACTGTTTTTT,CASSPIPKATNEKLFF
NA,TRBV4-3,NA,TRBJ2-1,TGCGCCAGCAGCCAAGAGGGGGGCGGTGAGCAGTTCTTC,CASSQEGGGEQFF
NA,TRBV19,TRBD1,TRBJ1-2,TGTGCCAGTAGAGCCGGCAAAAAAGGACAGGGCGGTGGCTACACCTTC,CASRAGKKGQGGGYTF
NA,TRBV6-6,NA,TRBJ1-2,TGTGCCAGCAGTGCCCCGGGGAGGGGGTATGGCTACACCTTC,CASSAPGRGYGYTF
NA,TRBV10-2,NA,TRBJ2-7,TGCGCCAGCAGTGAGCCGATCATGAACGGGACACCGACCTACGAGCAGTACTTC,CASSEPIMNGTPTYEQYF
NA,TRBV7-3,NA,TRBJ1-1,TGTGCCAGCAGCCCACAGGGGAACACTGAAGCTTTCTTT,CASSPQGNTEAFF
few,TRBV7-8,NA,TRBJ1-5,TGTGCCAGCAGCTTGGATAGCAATCAGCCCCAGCATTTT,CASSLDSNQPQHF
NA,TRBV18,TRBD1,TRBJ1-5,TGTGCCAGCTCAGTCAACCCGACAGACAGGGCCCAGCATTTT,CASSVNPTDRAQHF